What follows are 21 T cell receptor beta chains derived from one specimen sequenced in a study of blood T cell repertoires in COVID-19. Libraries were prepared by immunoSEQ multiplex PCR; TCRdb keeps only in-frame clonotypes and omits some of them. The sample contains about 270,000 clones, roughly nine tenths of which appear only once. Sample: peripheral blood. The receptors here all came from a woman in her twenties or thirties with COVID-19, enrolled during active disease.

The chain uses TRBV7-8 and TRBJ2-7, with 8 bases identical to TRBD2. This CDR3 spans 14 amino acids. Germline CDR1 and CDR2: SGHVS and FQNEAQ. J gave up 5 bases and V 3 bases, and 6 bases lay outside the gene matches. In nucleotides, the CDR3 is TGTGCCAGCAGCTTCCAGGGCGGGGGGAACGAGCAGTACTTC. Protein sequence: CASSFQGGGNEQYF.

DNA of the CDR3: TGCGCCAGCAGCCCGGATTGGGCCATGAACACTGAAGCTTTCTTT. Translated: CASSPDWAMNTEAFF. The rearrangement joins TRBV5-1 to TRBJ1-1; D remains ambiguous. Germline CDR1 is SGHRS and CDR2 is YFSETQ. The CDR3 spans 15 residues. V was cut by 4 bases and J by 0 bases, with 13 bases left in between.

The chain recombines TRBV2 with TRBJ2-3; TRBD2 agrees at 8 bases. The germline V gene encodes CDR1 SNHLY and CDR2 FYNNEI. The CDR3 totals 14 residues. The V gene end was trimmed by 4 bases and the J gene end by 6 bases; junction bases not matched to a gene: 6. The chain's CDR3 is CASSVAGPLDTQYF. In DNA form, the CDR3 reads TGTGCCAGCAGTGTAGCGGGGCCCCTGGATACGCAGTATTTT. The full variable domain, rest sourced from reference TRBV2 and TRBJ2-3, is EPEVTQTPSHQVTQMGQEVILRCVPISNHLYFYWYRQILGQKVEFLVSFYNNEISEKSEIFDDQFSVERPDGSNFTLKIRSTKLEDSAMYFCASSVAGPLDTQYFGPGTRLTVL.

This clone was detected only a few times. This chain uses TRBV6-1 with TRBJ2-2; 9 nucleotides match TRBD2. CDR3 size: 17 residues. Germline V gives CDR1 MNHNS, CDR2 SASEGT. Trimming at V came to 2 bases and at J to 4 bases, leaving 8 bases not matched to a gene. The CDR3 sequence: CASSEPRWRGGTGELFF. The CDR3 DNA reads as TGTGCCAGCAGTGAACCCCGCTGGCGGGGGGGCACCGGGGAGCTGTTTTTT.

The chain uses TRBV27 and TRBJ2-1; 9 nucleotides agree with TRBD2. CDR3 length: 15 amino acids. V shed 1 base, J shed 9 bases, and the junction held 7 bases outside the gene matches. Germline lookup yields CDR1 MNHEY and CDR2 SMNVEV (reference sequence). The CDR3 region has the DNA TGTGCCAGCAGTTTATGGCGGGGGGGCCGAGGTGAGCAGTTCTTC. Its translation: CASSLWRGGRGEQFF.

The chain has TRBV6-5 and TRBJ2-2; D is undetermined. Germline CDR1 is MNHEY and CDR2 is SVGAGI. The V gene lost 5 bases and the J gene lost 0 bases, with 10 bases spanning the gap. The CDR3 has 15 residues. The CDR3 DNA is TGTGCCAGCAGTAAGAGCGCTTCGAACACCGGGGAGCTGTTTTTT. Translated, it gives CASSKSASNTGELFF.

This chain uses TRBV5-1 with TRBJ2-3; 15 nucleotides match TRBD2. The CDR3 covers 15 residues. Germline CDR1 SGHRS, CDR2 YFSETQ. Unmatched junction bases numbered 1, after V lost 4 bases and J lost 4 bases. CDR3 nucleotides: TGCGCCAGCAGCGGACTAGCGGGGGGGCCAGATACGCAGTATTTT. Translated: CASSGLAGGPDTQYF.

A single count supports this clone. The chain couples TRBV5-1 to TRBJ2-1; D remains ambiguous. V lost 2 bases and J lost 6, with 6 bases in between. The CDR3 is 12 residues long. Germline V gene lookup returns CDR1 SGHRS and CDR2 YFSETQ. CDR3 sequence: CASSFPSNEQFF. The CDR3 coding sequence is TGCGCCAGCAGCTTCCCGAGCAATGAGCAGTTCTTC.

The CDR3 protein is CAWSPGQAREGYTF. Written as DNA, the CDR3 is TGTGCCTGGAGTCCCGGACAGGCTCGGGAGGGCTACACCTTC. The rearrangement links TRBV30 to TRBJ1-2; 7 positions match TRBD1. CDR1 is GTSNPN and CDR2 is SVGIG in the germline V gene (reference sequence). V lost 2 bases, J lost 8 bases, and 11 bases stayed unmatched. The CDR3 is made up of 14 amino acids.

This clone was seen ten or more times. The CDR3 DNA is TGCGCCAGCAGCTCTACTGCAATTAACACCGGGGAGCTGTTTTTT. It translates to CASSSTAINTGELFF. The chain uses TRBV5-1 and TRBJ2-2; D not resolved. The V and J ends lost 3 bases and 2 bases respectively, with 11 bases between them. CDR3 size: 15 residues. CDR1 is SGHRS and CDR2 is YFSETQ in the germline V gene.

The chain carries TRBV3-1 (or the pseudogene TRBV3-2) and TRBJ2-7; no definite D call. V was cut by 4 bases and J by 2 bases, with 12 bases left in between. The CDR3 is 14 residues long. Germline CDR1 and CDR2: LGHDT and YNNKEL (reference sequence). As DNA, the CDR3 is TGTGCCAGCAGCCTAACAGACGGAACCTACGAGCAGTACTTC. This sequence encodes CASSLTDGTYEQYF.

V gene TRBV7-6 combines with J gene TRBJ2-5; 7 nucleotides line up with TRBD2. Per the germline V gene, CDR1 is SGHVS and CDR2 is FNYEAQ. The CDR3 is made up of 17 amino acids. V trimming: 1 base; J trimming: 4 bases; junction bases outside the gene matches: 12. In DNA, the CDR3 is TGTGCCAGCAGCTTAGAGGGGCCGACTAGCCCGGGAGAGACCCAGTACTTC. Its protein is CASSLEGPTSPGETQYF.

The V call is TRBV29-1, the J call TRBJ2-1; TRBD2 might be the D (6 bases). In germline, CDR1 is SQVTM, CDR2 ANQGSEA. The CDR3 is made up of 14 amino acids. Trimming removed 3 bases at V and 5 bases at J, with 14 bases between. CDR3 sequence (DNA): TGCAGCGTTGATATGGGGGGTCTGGACAATGAGCAGTTCTTC. It specifies CSVDMGGLDNEQFF.

The chain combines TRBV5-1 with TRBJ2-7; 8 nucleotides match TRBD2. Germline V gene lookup returns CDR1 SGHRS and CDR2 YFSETQ. The junction had 4 bases not matched to a gene; V was cut back by 5 bases and J by 0 bases. CDR3 size: 14 residues. CDR3 amino acids: CASRLRGDSYEQYF. CDR3 nucleotides: TGCGCCAGCAGGTTGCGGGGGGACTCCTACGAGCAGTACTTC.

This clone was seen just once. The V gene is TRBV3-1 (or the pseudogene TRBV3-2), the J gene TRBJ2-5; TRBD2 aligns across 11 bases. The CDR3 is made up of 18 amino acids. V dropped 4 bases and J dropped 8; count of bases not matched to a gene: 18. Germline-derived CDR1 and CDR2 are LGHDT and YNNKEL (reference sequence). CDR3 residues: CASSPWIAGGPGPSTQYF. CDR3 DNA: TGTGCCAGCAGCCCCTGGATAGCGGGGGGGCCTGGGCCTAGTACCCAGTACTTC.

The table lists this clone with a count of one. CDR3 residues: CASSLAGDRVYNEQFF. The CDR3 DNA reads TGTGCCAGCAGCTTGGCCGGAGACAGGGTCTACAATGAGCAGTTCTTC. The rearrangement uses TRBV5-5 and TRBJ2-1; 7 bases match TRBD1. Looked up from germline, CDR1 is SGHKS and CDR2 is YYEKEE (reference sequence). The CDR3 is 16 amino acids. The V gene end was trimmed by 0 bases and the J gene end by 3 bases; junction bases not matched to a gene: 6. The variable domain in full, completed from reference TRBV5-5 and TRBJ2-1, reads DAGVTQSPTHLIKTRGQQVTLRCSPISGHKSVSWYQQVLGQGPQFIFQYYEKEERGRGNFPDRFSARQFPNYSSELNVNALLLGDSALYLCASSLAGDRVYNEQFFGPGTRLTVL.

The chain links TRBV30 to TRBJ2-1; the D is unclear. The CDR3 consists of 11 residues. The germline CDR1 and CDR2 sequences are GTSNPN and SVGIG (reference sequence). V was pared by 2 bases and J by 4 bases, with 3 bases between. CDR3 coding DNA: TGTGCCTGGAGTTTATACAATGAGCAGTTCTTC. This codes for CAWSLYNEQFF.

J is TRBJ2-7 and V is TRBV27, with D unclear. CDR3 length: 10 amino acids. Trimming stripped 9 bases from V and 3 bases from J, with 6 bases between. Germline V CDR1 and CDR2: MNHEY, SMNVEV (reference sequence). CDR3 bases: TGTGCCAGTTCCTACTACGAGCAGTACTTC. Translating gives CASSYYEQYF.

This chain joins TRBV6-1 and TRBJ2-1, with TRBD2 matching 10 bases. The CDR3 is 20 amino acids. Per germline, CDR1 MNHNS and CDR2 SASEGT. Unmatched junction bases numbered 20, after V lost 3 bases and J lost 6 bases. CDR3 sequence (DNA): TGTGCCAGCAGTGAGTTACTAAGATTGAAGCTAGCGGGGGACCCCAATGAGCAGTTCTTC. As protein: CASSELLRLKLAGDPNEQFF.

V gene TRBV18 combines with J gene TRBJ1-2; D may be TRBD1 (6 bases). Trimming stripped 2 bases from V and 7 bases from J, with 17 bases between. The CDR3 spans 15 residues. Germline CDR1 reads KGHSH; CDR2 reads LQKENI. The CDR3 here is CASSPTKGQEGGYTF. The CDR3 DNA sequence: TGTGCCAGCTCACCAACAAAGGGACAAGAGGGTGGCTACACCTTC.

V gene TRBV7-9 combines with J gene TRBJ2-7, with a tentative D call TRBD1 (5 bases). The germline CDR1 and CDR2 sequences are SEHNR and FQNEAQ (reference sequence). The CDR3 spans 14 residues. Trimming removed 5 bases at V and 6 bases at J, with 17 bases between. The CDR3 nucleotides read TGTGCCAGCAGCCCCCATACAGGCCCTCGCGAGCAGTACTTC. This codes for CASSPHTGPREQYF.